A selection of T cell receptor beta chains follows, all from one sample in a study of shared clonotypes between healthy human individuals. The data were produced by immunoSEQ multiplex PCR, yet TCRdb's version contains in-frame clones alone and is incomplete. The table has about 2.4 million clones, more than 85% seen once. The sequencing sample was made of naive CD4+ T cells from PBMCs. The receptors were gathered from a man aged 18 to 29 in good health. Some clones in this sample may be carry-over from other donors' samples. The CDR3 runs from the conserved cysteine through the conserved F or W. D genes are given only for firm matches. Rows may omit the clone size; those that give it use once, few, many or a size class.

v_call	d_call	j_call	cdr3_length	clone_size	cdr3_nt	cdr3_aa
TRBV28	-	TRBJ2-1	15	-	TGTGCCAGCAGCACACGGGACTCCCTGGCCAATGAGCAGTTCTTC	CASSTRDSLANEQFF
TRBV7-2	-	TRBJ1-2	13	-	TGTGCCGGGTCCGGGCGAGATGGCTATGGCTACACCTTC	CAGSGRDGYGYTF
TRBV5-1	-	TRBJ2-3	14	once	TGCGCCACTACGCAGGGAGAACGCACAGATACGCAGTATTTT	CATTQGERTDTQYF
TRBV7-9	-	TRBJ2-1	17	-	TGTGCCAGCAGCTTGGGGGGTCGGACAGGTAGCACCAGTGAGCAGTTCTTC	CASSLGGRTGSTSEQFF
TRBV5-1	-	TRBJ2-1	16	-	TGCGCCAGCAGCCGAGGCCTCCGGGACACAGACAATGAGCAGTTCTTC	CASSRGLRDTDNEQFF
TRBV4-1	-	TRBJ2-7	15	-	TGCGCCAGCAGCCATCCAAGGGGACCCGCCTACGAGCAGTACTTC	CASSHPRGPAYEQYF
TRBV6-1	-	TRBJ1-2	11	few	TGTGCCAGCAGTGAAGCTGGCCCGCCTATCTTC	CASSEAGPPIF
TRBV5-1	-	TRBJ2-2	14	-	TGCGCCAGCAGCTTGGACAGGGCCACCGGGGAGCTGTTTTTT	CASSLDRATGELFF
TRBV11-1	TRBD2	TRBJ2-3	15	once	TGTGCCAGCAGCCCCAGGACTAGCGGCTCAGATACGCAGTATTTT	CASSPRTSGSDTQYF
TRBV2	-	TRBJ2-5	13	-	TGTGCCAGCCACCCCGGGAGCGATGGGACCCAGTACTTC	CASHPGSDGTQYF
TRBV5-1	-	TRBJ1-2	16	-	TGCGCCAGCAGCTTGAGTACGGGGACCACCGGGGGTGGCTACACCTTC	CASSLSTGTTGGGYTF
TRBV2	-	TRBJ1-6	13	-	TGTGCCAGCACCGAACAGTTAGCTTCACCCCTCCACTTT	CASTEQLASPLHF
TRBV5-1	-	TRBJ2-3	14	-	TGCGCCAGCAGCTTGATGGGGAACACAGATACGCAGTATTTT	CASSLMGNTDTQYF
TRBV19	-	TRBJ1-5	14	-	TGTGCCAGTAGTGAGGGGGGATTAGGGCAGCCCCAGCATTTT	CASSEGGLGQPQHF
TRBV5-6	-	TRBJ1-1	16	once	TGTGCCAGCAGACGTGCGTTGCGGGCGTCGAACACTGAAGCTTTCTTT	CASRRALRASNTEAFF
TRBV6-1	-	TRBJ2-1	13	-	TGTGCCTCGAGAGGGGCCCTCAGCAATGAGCAGTTCTTC	CASRGALSNEQFF
TRBV9	-	TRBJ2-2	15	-	TGTGCCAGCAGCCCACGGCATATGAACACCGGGGAGCTGTTTTTT	CASSPRHMNTGELFF
TRBV29-1	TRBD2	TRBJ2-1	18	-	TGCAGCGTTGACTACTTCATTACTAGCGGGAGCTCCTACAATGAGCAGTTCTTC	CSVDYFITSGSSYNEQFF
TRBV5-1	TRBD2	TRBJ2-1	16	once	TGCGCCAGCAGCTTGGTCCTAGCGGGAGGGTACAATGAGCAGTTCTTC	CASSLVLAGGYNEQFF
TRBV28	-	TRBJ1-5	13	-	TGTGCCACGGGAGGGGGTCCCCCGGGGGGCCAGCATTTT	CATGGGPPGGQHF
TRBV5-1	-	TRBJ2-2	14	-	TGCGCCAGCAGCTTGGCAGGGCGGCCCGGGGAGCTGTTTTTT	CASSLAGRPGELFF
TRBV6-1	TRBD2	TRBJ2-1	14	-	TGTGCCAGCAGTGAAAGAGTAACCAGCGGGAGGGCCTTCTTC	CASSERVTSGRAFF
TRBV7-3	-	TRBJ2-5	14	-	TGTGCCAGCAGCCCGACCGGGTTACAAGAGACCCAGTACTTC	CASSPTGLQETQYF
TRBV9	-	TRBJ1-4	13	-	TGTGCCAGCAGCGCCCGGGCTGGTGAAAAACTGTTTTTT	CASSARAGEKLFF
TRBV7-9	-	TRBJ2-5	14	few	TGTGCCAGCAGCTTATTTCAGGGTCAAGAGACCCAGTACTTC	CASSLFQGQETQYF
TRBV10-1	-	TRBJ2-1	13	-	TGCGCCAGCAGTGTGCGTCGGAACAATGAGCAGTTCTTC	CASSVRRNNEQFF
TRBV28	-	TRBJ2-7	16	-	TGTGCCAGCAGTTTAACGGGAGTCCTCTTCTCCTACGAGCAGTACTTC	CASSLTGVLFSYEQYF
TRBV25-1	-	TRBJ2-7	15	-	TGTGCCAGCAGTGCCCGCCTAACAGGGTTTGACGAGCAGTACTTC	CASSARLTGFDEQYF
TRBV2	-	TRBJ2-1	12	-	TGTGCCAGCAGTCGGGGTCCGCATGAGCAGTTCTTC	CASSRGPHEQFF
TRBV5-1	-	TRBJ2-5	15	-	TGCGCCAGCAGCCTTTCCCCCAGGGGGGTTGAGACCCAGTACTTC	CASSLSPRGVETQYF
TRBV28	-	TRBJ2-5	14	-	TGTGCCAGCAGTTCAAATGGGGGGAGAGAGACCCAGTACTTC	CASSSNGGRETQYF
TRBV7-2	TRBD2	TRBJ2-5	16	-	TGTGCCAGCAGCTTGGTAAGACTAGCGTCATCGGAGACCCAGTACTTC	CASSLVRLASSETQYF
TRBV18	-	TRBJ2-7	15	once	TGTGCCAGCTCACCACTTGGGACGGGCTCCCACGAGCAGTACTTC	CASSPLGTGSHEQYF
TRBV5-1	-	TRBJ2-3	17	-	TGCGCCAGCAGTCGAGGTCTAGCTAGGCGTGGCACAGATACGCAGTATTTT	CASSRGLARRGTDTQYF
TRBV4-3	TRBD1	TRBJ1-4	16	-	TGCGCCACCAAAAAACAGGGGGCTGCAACTAATGAAAAACTGTTTTTT	CATKKQGAATNEKLFF
TRBV2	-	TRBJ1-1	14	-	TGTGCCAGCAGTGAAAGACAGGTTACAACTGAAGCTTTCTTT	CASSERQVTTEAFF
TRBV5-1	-	TRBJ1-4	14	-	TGCGCCAGCAGCTTGTCCAGCACTAATGAAAAACTGTTTTTT	CASSLSSTNEKLFF
TRBV6-6	TRBD2	TRBJ2-1	15	-	TGTGCCAGCGTCCGCGGGACTAGCGGGAGTACTGAGCAGTTCTTC	CASVRGTSGSTEQFF
TRBV13	TRBD2	TRBJ2-7	14	-	TGTGCCAGCAGCTTCAGACTAGCGCCCTACGAGCAGTACTTC	CASSFRLAPYEQYF
TRBV28	-	TRBJ1-2	14	-	TGTGCCAGCAGTTTAAGTGTTAGAGGCAATGGCTACACCTTC	CASSLSVRGNGYTF
TRBV5-6	-	TRBJ1-2	15	-	TGTGCCAGCAGCCCCTACATGCTTCGTAACTATGGCTACACCTTC	CASSPYMLRNYGYTF
TRBV4-3	TRBD2	TRBJ2-7	20	-	TGCGCCAGCAGCCAAGGGGGTCGCGGGAGGGCTACTACCCTCTCTAAAGAGCAGTACTTC	CASSQGGRGRATTLSKEQYF
TRBV30	TRBD2	TRBJ2-5	16	-	TGTGCCTGGAGTATCCGACTAGCGGGAGGGCGAGAGACCCAGTACTTC	CAWSIRLAGGRETQYF
TRBV28	-	TRBJ1-4	15	once	TGTGCCAGCAGTCCCCGGGTCTTAAGGGATGAAAAACTGTTTTTT	CASSPRVLRDEKLFF